The following is a TCR beta chain sequence with its context. Antigen unknown. The ends were cut back, 0 bases at V and 7 bases at J, with 10 bases in the middle. The CDR3 totals 15 residues. Germline values: CDR1 MNHEY, CDR2 SMNVEV (reference sequence). This entry comes from a study of cytomegalovirus exposure and HLA in healthy donors. General study points: Across donors, most TCRs were seen rarely, yet some public ones were widespread. Associated with cytomegalovirus, according to the listing, were 150 to 200 TCR beta chains.

The data were produced by immunoSEQ multiplex PCR, yet TCRdb's version contains in-frame clones alone and is incomplete. The sample lists around 400,000 clones, approximately 90% occurring once. The chain combines TRBV27 with TRBJ1-6, with a possible D match to TRBD1 (6 bases). The TCR was taken from a young woman in good health and CMV-seronegative. Material for sequencing was PBMCs. CDR3: CASSLSNRENSPLHF. Written as DNA, the CDR3 is TGTGCCAGCAGTTTATCAAACAGGGAAAATTCACCCCTCCACTTT.